This entry features one T cell receptor beta chain sequence. The entry originates in a study of T cell responses to AZD1222 COVID-19 vaccine. Assay used: immunoSEQ multiplex PCR; TCRdb lists only in-frame clones, some missing. The sample gives about 86,000 clones, more than 70% of which show up once; 6.9% is in the top ten. V lost 3 bases to trimming and J lost 0 bases, with 16 bases between them. The CDR3 covers 17 residues. Per germline, CDR1 SGHTA and CDR2 FQGNSA. The specimen was peripheral blood, collected 28 days after the second AZD1222 dose. The J gene is TRBJ2-3, the V gene TRBV7-2, with D possibly TRBD2 on 5 matching bases. The source of this sequence is an adult who received the AZD1222 COVID-19 vaccine. CDR3 amino acids: CASSFQRGSTSTDTQYF. The DNA of the CDR3 is TGTGCCAGCAGCTTCCAGAGAGGGTCCACTAGCACAGATACGCAGTATTTT. The full variable domain, rest sourced from reference TRBV7-2 and TRBJ2-3, is GAGVSQSPSNKVTEKGKDVELRCDPISGHTALYWYRQSLGQGLEFLIYFQGNSAPDKSGLPSDRFSAERTGGSVSTLTIQRTQQEDSAVYLCASSFQRGSTSTDTQYFGPGTRLTVL.